These 13 T cell receptor beta chains were sequenced from one sample in a study of human T cells and chemical hapten exposure. The time point was: pre-sensitization, week 0. As for treatment: therapeutic diphenylcyclopropenone sensitization with weekly scalp DPC. TCRdb itself ran the RACE reads through MiXCR, one entry per CDR3 protein. This table has 250,000 or so distinct CDR3 sequences, 7% to 10% appearing once. The material sequenced was whole blood, taken in connection with sensitization to the hapten diphenylcyclopropenone (DPC). Source of these receptors: a middle-aged woman with alopecia areata. Some clones in this sample may be carry-over from other donors' samples.

This clonotype showed up just a few times. The chain employs TRBV7-3 and TRBJ1-3; perhaps TRBD1 as D (6 bases). This CDR3 region has 15 residues. Trimming pared 2 bases from V and 2 bases from J, leaving 10 bases between. The V gene's germline CDR1 is SGHTA and CDR2 FQGTGA. Here the CDR3 reads CASSLCGGAGNTIYF. The CDR3 nucleotides are TGTGCCAGCAGCTTATGCGGGGGCGCTGGAAACACCATATATTTT.

This clonotype was seen more than once but under ten times. The V gene is TRBV27, the J gene TRBJ2-7; D not resolved. The CDR3 has 16 amino acids. Trimming took 3 bases from V and 7 from J, leaving 22 bases between them. Germline CDR1 and CDR2: MNHEY and SMNVEV (reference sequence). The CDR3 spells CASSFDPFRSLQEQYF. The CDR3, as DNA: TGTGCCAGCAGTTTCGACCCCTTTCGGAGTCTTCAAGAGCAGTACTTC.

This clonotype was seen many times. The chain couples TRBV6-2 or TRBV6-3 to TRBJ2-7; 7 nucleotides match TRBD1. Germline trimming cut 2 bases from V and 11 bases from J; bases unmatched to any gene: 12. CDR1 is MNHEY, CDR2 SVGEGT, per germline. This CDR3 has 14 amino acids. CDR3 loop: CASSYPPATGSKYF. The CDR3 nucleotides are TGTGCCAGCAGTTACCCCCCCGCGACAGGGAGTAAGTACTTC.

This clonotype was seen more than once but under ten times. CDR3 residues: CASSQGQGLSRDTQYF. The DNA of the CDR3 is TGTGCCAGCAGCCAGGGACAGGGCCTAAGTCGGGATACGCAGTATTTT. V is TRBV11-2 and J is TRBJ2-3; TRBD1 matches 9 bases. Germline V gives CDR1 SGHAT, CDR2 FQNNGV. The CDR3 is made up of 16 amino acids. Germline trimming cut 5 bases from V and 6 bases from J; bases unmatched to any gene: 12. Complete variable domain (other parts from reference TRBV11-2 and TRBJ2-3): EAGVAQSPRYKIIEKRQSVAFWCNPISGHATLYWYQQILGQGPKLLIQFQNNGVVDDSQLPKDRFSAERLKGVDSTLKIQPAKLEDSAVYLCASSQGQGLSRDTQYFGPGTRLTVL.

This rearrangement joins TRBV15 to TRBJ2-2; weak D call: TRBD2 (6 bases). CDR3 length: 14 amino acids. Germline values: CDR1 LNHNV, CDR2 YYDKDF (reference sequence). V lost 5 bases and J 11 bases, leaving 18 bases between the germline ends. The CDR3 protein is CATSVLTVGGELFF. The CDR3 DNA follows: TGTGCCACCAGCGTCTTGACAGTCGGGGGTGAGCTGTTTTTT.

This clonotype appeared a few times. The gene calls are TRBV20-1 and TRBJ2-3; D is ambiguous. The CDR3 length is 13 residues. Germline lookup yields CDR1 DFQATT and CDR2 SNEGSKA (reference sequence). V was shortened by 0 bases and J by 5 bases, with 9 bases between the two germline ends. CDR3 protein: CSARDFTVDTQYF. CDR3 DNA sequence: TGCAGTGCTAGAGATTTCACGGTAGATACGCAGTATTTT.

The table lists this clonotype with a few counts. The rearrangement links TRBV12-3 or TRBV12-4 to TRBJ2-1; the D is unclear. CDR3 length: 15 residues. V was pared by 7 bases and J by 0 bases, with 13 bases between. This CDR3 is CASTLSRSSYNEQFF. DNA of the CDR3: TGTGCCAGCACCCTATCGCGGAGCTCCTACAATGAGCAGTTCTTC.

In this sample, this clonotype turned up a few times. J is TRBJ1-1 and V is TRBV7-9, with 7 bases identical to TRBD1. The CDR3 spans 14 residues. V dropped 2 bases and J dropped 5; count of bases not matched to a gene: 5. The germline gives CDR1 SEHNR, CDR2 FQNEAQ (reference sequence). CDR3 bases: TGTGCCAGCAGCTTACTAGGGACAGCGACTGAAGCTTTCTTT. Its translation: CASSLLGTATEAFF.

V usage is TRBV5-6 and J usage is TRBJ1-4; weak D call: TRBD1 (6 bases). Trimming removed 4 bases from V and 8 bases from J, with 15 bases in between. This CDR3 is 14 amino acids long. Germline-derived CDR1 and CDR2 are SGHDT and YYEEEE. As DNA, the CDR3 is TGTGCCAGCAGCCTGGAGAGTAGGGGGGAAAAACTGTTTTTT. It encodes CASSLESRGEKLFF.

CDR3: CASSYRRAQGYTF. CDR3 DNA: TGTGCCAGCAGCTATCGCAGGGCCCAAGGCTACACCTTC. The rearrangement uses TRBV12-3 or TRBV12-4 and TRBJ1-2; tentatively, D is TRBD1 (5 bases). V gave up 6 bases and J gave up 8 bases, with 16 bases separating them. The CDR3 is made up of 13 amino acids.

This clonotype appeared many times. The rearrangement links TRBV7-9 to TRBJ1-6, with a weak D call TRBD1 (5 bases). Between the trimmed V and J ends, which lost 5 bases and 14 bases, there was a span of 19 bases. The germline V gene has CDR1 SEHNR and CDR2 FQNEAQ (reference sequence). The CDR3 has 14 residues. The CDR3 sequence is CASSPPGWKGSLHF. The CDR3 DNA is TGTGCCAGCAGCCCCCCAGGGTGGAAGGGGTCCCTCCACTTT. The complete variable domain, with remaining parts taken from reference TRBV7-9 and TRBJ1-6, reads DTGVSQNPRHKITKRGQNVTFRCDPISEHNRLYWYRQTLGQGPEFLTYFQNEAQLEKSRLLSDRFSAERPKGSFSTLEIQRTEQGDSAMYLCASSPPGWKGSLHFGNGTRLTVT.

Ten or more counts support this clonotype. The rearrangement links TRBV5-1 to TRBJ2-3; a weak D match, TRBD2 (5 bases). Trimming took 2 bases from V and 6 from J, leaving 13 bases between them. The length of the CDR3 is 14 residues. Germline CDR1 reads SGHRS; CDR2 reads YFSETQ. The CDR3 is CASSLQDYLDTQYF. CDR3 coding DNA: TGCGCCAGCAGCTTACAAGACTATCTGGATACGCAGTATTTT. Full variable domain (missing parts from reference TRBV5-1 and TRBJ2-3): KAGVTQTPRYLIKTRGQQVTLSCSPISGHRSVSWYQQTPGQGLQFLFEYFSETQRNKGNFPGRFSGRQFSNSRSEMNVSTLELGDSALYLCASSLQDYLDTQYFGPGTRLTVL.

This clonotype showed up just a few times. J is TRBJ2-7 and V is TRBV2; D perhaps matches TRBD2 (7 bases). Trimming pared 6 bases from V and 3 bases from J, leaving 24 bases between. The CDR3 runs 17 residues. Germline V gene lookup returns CDR1 SNHLY and CDR2 FYNNEI. CDR3 amino acids: CASRRGVPGGTNYEQYF. In nucleotides, the CDR3 is TGTGCCAGCAGGAGGGGGGTGCCTGGCGGGACTAACTACGAGCAGTACTTC.